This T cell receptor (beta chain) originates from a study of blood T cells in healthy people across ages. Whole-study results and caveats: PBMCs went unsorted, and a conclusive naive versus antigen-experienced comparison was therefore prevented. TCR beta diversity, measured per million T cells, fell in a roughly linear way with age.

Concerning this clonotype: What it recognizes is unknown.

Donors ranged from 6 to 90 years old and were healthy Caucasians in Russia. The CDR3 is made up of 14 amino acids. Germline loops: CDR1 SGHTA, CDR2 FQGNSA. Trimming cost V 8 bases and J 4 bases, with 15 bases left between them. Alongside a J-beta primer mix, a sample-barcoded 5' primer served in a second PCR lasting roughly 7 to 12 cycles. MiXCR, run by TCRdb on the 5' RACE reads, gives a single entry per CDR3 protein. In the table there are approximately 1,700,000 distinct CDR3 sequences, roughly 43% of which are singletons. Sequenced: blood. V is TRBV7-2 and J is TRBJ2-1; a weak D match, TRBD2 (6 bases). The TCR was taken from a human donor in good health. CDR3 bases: TGTGCCAGCGAAGGAGGGGCCGGGTACAATGAGCAGTTCTTC. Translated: CASEGGAGYNEQFF.